These 21 T cell receptor beta chains share one sample of origin, sequenced in a study of blood T cell repertoires in COVID-19. Profiled with immunoSEQ multiplex PCR; TCRdb holds only in-frame clones, not every one. The sample consists of about 300,000 clones, 70% to 90% of them appearing once. Specimen: peripheral blood. All receptors derive from a woman aged 30 to 39 who had recovered from COVID-19.

CDR3 sequence (DNA): TGTGCCAGCAGTGAACAGGGCGTGGAAAAACTGTTTTTT. This encodes CASSEQGVEKLFF. The chain joins TRBV2 to TRBJ1-4; D may be TRBD1 (5 bases). The germline V gene has CDR1 SNHLY and CDR2 FYNNEI. The CDR3 length is 13 residues. The V and J ends lost 2 bases and 8 bases respectively, with 9 bases between them.

J is TRBJ2-5 and V is TRBV3-1 (or the pseudogene TRBV3-2); TRBD2 agrees at 9 bases. The CDR3 runs to 22 residues. The V gene end was trimmed by 0 bases and the J gene end by 1 base; junction bases not matched to a gene: 21. Per the germline V gene, CDR1 is LGHDT and CDR2 is YNNKEL (reference sequence). CDR3 residues: CASSQDKGSSGAPPASQETQYF. The CDR3 region has the DNA TGTGCCAGCAGCCAAGATAAAGGGTCTAGCGGGGCGCCCCCCGCCTCCCAAGAGACCCAGTACTTC.

This chain joins TRBV6-2 or TRBV6-3 and TRBJ1-4; D gene ambiguous. The ends were cut back, 2 bases at V and 5 bases at J, with 12 bases in the middle. Germline V gene lookup returns CDR1 MNHEY and CDR2 SVGEGT. The CDR3 is 15 amino acids. In DNA, the CDR3 is TGTGCCAGCAGTTACAGGTCCGTGGGCAATGAAAAACTGTTTTTT. This codes for CASSYRSVGNEKLFF.

This rearrangement joins TRBV6-5 to TRBJ2-1, with D perhaps TRBD1 (7 bases). Germline V gives CDR1 MNHEY, CDR2 SVGAGI. The length of the CDR3 is 15 residues. The V and J ends lost 2 bases and 6 bases respectively, with 14 bases between them. DNA of the CDR3: TGTGCCAGCAGTTACGGCGCAGGGGGAGGCAATGAGCAGTTCTTC. This translates into CASSYGAGGGNEQFF.

This chain links TRBV3-1 (or the pseudogene TRBV3-2) with TRBJ1-1; a weak D match, TRBD1 (6 bases). Trimming left V 7 bases short and J 3 bases short, with 18 bases between. There are 15 residues in the CDR3. Germline loops: CDR1 LGHDT, CDR2 YNNKEL (reference sequence). The CDR3 spells CASTPGGAWDTEAFF. DNA for the CDR3: TGTGCCAGCACCCCGGGGGGGGCGTGGGACACTGAAGCTTTCTTT.

The chain carries TRBV10-3 and TRBJ1-2; possibly TRBD1 for D (5 bases). V gave up 0 bases and J gave up 9 bases, with 11 bases separating them. This CDR3 region has 13 residues. Germline V gene lookup returns CDR1 ENHRY and CDR2 SYGVKD. The CDR3 coding sequence is TGTGCCATCAGTGAGTCAGTTGACAGAAGCTACACCTTC. This gives the protein CAISESVDRSYTF.

This sequence joins TRBV18 and TRBJ2-1; 9 nucleotides agree with TRBD1. Looked up from germline, CDR1 is KGHSH and CDR2 is LQKENI. The CDR3 extends over 14 amino acids. Germline trimming cut 9 bases from V and 4 bases from J; bases unmatched to any gene: 7. CDR3 protein: CASSRDRDYNEQFF. The CDR3 nucleotides are TGTGCCAGTAGCCGGGACAGGGATTACAATGAGCAGTTCTTC. Full variable domain (rest looked up from reference TRBV18 and TRBJ2-1): NAGVMQNPRHLVRRRGQEARLRCSPMKGHSHVYWYRQLPEEGLKFMVYLQKENIIDESGMPKERFSAEFPKEGPSILRIQQVVRGDSAAYFCASSRDRDYNEQFFGPGTRLTVL.

This chain connects TRBV29-1 to TRBJ2-1; TRBD1 might be the D (8 bases). Germline lookup yields CDR1 SQVTM and CDR2 ANQGSEA. There are 14 residues in the CDR3. Trimming left V 2 bases short and J 4 bases short, with 12 bases between. DNA for the CDR3: TGCAGCGTTGAAATACAGGGGGGGTACAATGAGCAGTTCTTC. It encodes CSVEIQGGYNEQFF.

V is TRBV27 and J is TRBJ2-2, with 10 bases matching TRBD2. The V gene end was trimmed by 6 bases and the J gene end by 7 bases; junction bases not matched to a gene: 5. This CDR3 is built from 14 residues. Germline values: CDR1 MNHEY, CDR2 SMNVEV (reference sequence). DNA for the CDR3: TGTGCCAGCAGGCTAGCGGGGGCTGGCGGGGAGCTGTTTTTT. Its protein product is CASRLAGAGGELFF.

The chain employs TRBV20-1 and TRBJ2-5, with D perhaps matching TRBD1 (6 bases). Germline V lookup: CDR1 DFQATT, CDR2 SNEGSKA (reference sequence). Trimming removed 3 bases from V and 5 bases from J, with 10 bases in between. This CDR3 is 12 amino acids long. The CDR3 protein is CSASQGTETQYF. The CDR3 region has the DNA TGCAGTGCTAGTCAGGGGACGGAGACCCAGTACTTC.

CDR3 sequence: CASSHRGLSTDTQYF. CDR3 in DNA: TGTGCCAGCTCGCACAGGGGTCTGAGCACAGATACGCAGTATTTT. The chain couples TRBV18 to TRBJ2-3, with 7 bases aligning to TRBD1. J gave up 0 bases and V 6 bases, and 6 bases lay outside the gene matches. The germline gives CDR1 KGHSH, CDR2 LQKENI. CDR3 length: 15 amino acids.

V is TRBV15 and J is TRBJ2-7; TRBD1 agrees at 11 bases. The ends lost 4 bases at V and 4 bases at J; junction bases unmatched: 6. The CDR3 extends over 15 amino acids. The V gene's germline CDR1 is LNHNV and CDR2 YYDKDF (reference sequence). In DNA, the CDR3 is TGTGCCACCAGCATCCGGACAGGGGGCTATTACGAGCAGTACTTC. This encodes CATSIRTGGYYEQYF.

This chain uses TRBV6-1 with TRBJ2-3; D is undetermined. V gave up 2 bases and J gave up 2 bases, with 2 bases separating them. CDR1 is MNHNS, CDR2 SASEGT, per germline. The CDR3 is 12 amino acids. The CDR3 bases are TGTGCCAGCAGTGAACTCACAGATACGCAGTATTTT. Encoded protein: CASSELTDTQYF.

The rearrangement joins TRBV6-1 to TRBJ2-7, with 10 positions matching TRBD1. The CDR3 runs to 14 residues. The V gene end was trimmed by 1 base and the J gene end by 4 bases; junction bases not matched to a gene: 1. Germline CDR1 reads MNHNS; CDR2 reads SASEGT. CDR3 region: CASSEGTGGYEQYF. CDR3 sequence (DNA): TGTGCCAGCAGTGAAGGGACAGGGGGGTACGAGCAGTACTTC.

This clone was observed a single time. The rearrangement links TRBV5-1 to TRBJ1-3; TRBD1 matches at 9 bases. This CDR3 is built from 14 residues. The trim removed 2 bases at V and 4 bases at J, leaving 1 base unmatched. CDR1 is SGHRS and CDR2 is YFSETQ in the germline V gene. DNA of the CDR3: TGCGCCAGCAGCTTAACAGGGGGCGGAAACACCATATATTTT. Translated: CASSLTGGGNTIYF.

The V and J genes are TRBV11-3 and TRBJ1-1; 7 bases align to TRBD1. CDR1 is SGHNT and CDR2 is YENEEA in the germline V gene. V lost 1 base to trimming and J lost 1 base; unmatched junction nucleotides: 0. The CDR3 has 14 amino acids. This chain's CDR3 is CASSLGTGNTEAFF. CDR3 coding DNA: TGTGCCAGCAGCTTAGGGACAGGGAACACTGAAGCTTTCTTT.

This sequence joins TRBV5-1 and TRBJ2-7; D is ambiguous. This CDR3 is built from 15 residues. Trimming removed 2 bases at V and 5 bases at J, with 17 bases between. The germline gives CDR1 SGHRS, CDR2 YFSETQ. CDR3 protein: CASSLLQRVGNEQYF. In nucleotides, the CDR3 is TGCGCCAGCAGCTTACTTCAACGGGTCGGTAACGAGCAGTACTTC.

The rearrangement joins TRBV5-4 to TRBJ1-1; 7 bases agree with TRBD1. Germline lookup yields CDR1 SGHNT and CDR2 YYREEE (reference sequence). The CDR3 runs 15 residues. Losses at the gene ends were 4 bases for V and 1 base for J; bases not matched to a gene: 7. This CDR3 is CASSRGGQKNTEAFF. The CDR3 DNA follows: TGTGCCAGCAGCCGAGGGGGACAGAAGAACACTGAAGCTTTCTTT.

This chain links TRBV27 with TRBJ2-2, with TRBD2 matching 12 bases. With V trimmed by 6 bases and J by 4 bases, 12 bases remained unmatched. Germline lookup yields CDR1 MNHEY and CDR2 SMNVEV (reference sequence). The CDR3 runs 18 residues. The CDR3 DNA follows: TGTGCCAGCAGCCCTAGCGGGGGGGCGTCGTGGAGCACCGGGGAGCTGTTTTTT. Residues: CASSPSGGASWSTGELFF.

In DNA form, the CDR3 reads TGTGCCAGCAGCAGGGGGCTGCCGGGTTCACCCCTCCACTTT. This codes for CASSRGLPGSPLHF. This chain uses TRBV9 with TRBJ1-6; 7 nucleotides line up with TRBD1. The germline V gene has CDR1 SGDLS and CDR2 YYNGEE. V trimming: 4 bases; J trimming: 9 bases; junction bases outside the gene matches: 7. CDR3 size: 14 residues.

J is TRBJ1-1 and V is TRBV19, with D maybe TRBD1 (6 bases). Germline CDR1 and CDR2: LNHDA and SQIVND (reference sequence). Trimming removed 8 bases from V and 5 bases from J, with 12 bases in between. The CDR3 covers 12 residues. CDR3 in amino acids: CASDGGATEAFF. The DNA for the CDR3 is TGTGCCAGTGATGGGGGGGCAACTGAAGCTTTCTTT.